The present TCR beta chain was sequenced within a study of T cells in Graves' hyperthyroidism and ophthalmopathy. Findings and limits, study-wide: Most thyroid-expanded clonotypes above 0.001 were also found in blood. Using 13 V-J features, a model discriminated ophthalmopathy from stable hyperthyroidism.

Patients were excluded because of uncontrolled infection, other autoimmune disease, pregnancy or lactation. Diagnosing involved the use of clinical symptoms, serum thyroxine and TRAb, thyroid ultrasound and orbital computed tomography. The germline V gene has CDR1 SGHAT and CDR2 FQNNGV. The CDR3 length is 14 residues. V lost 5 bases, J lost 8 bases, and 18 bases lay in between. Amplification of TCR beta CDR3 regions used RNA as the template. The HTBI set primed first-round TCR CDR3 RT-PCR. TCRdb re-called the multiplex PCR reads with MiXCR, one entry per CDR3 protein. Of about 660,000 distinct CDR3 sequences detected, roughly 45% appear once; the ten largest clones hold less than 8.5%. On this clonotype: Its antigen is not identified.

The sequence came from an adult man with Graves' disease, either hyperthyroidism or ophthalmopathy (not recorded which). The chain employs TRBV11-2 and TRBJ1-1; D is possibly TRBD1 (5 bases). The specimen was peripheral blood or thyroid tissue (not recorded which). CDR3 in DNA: TGTGCCAGCAGCCATCATCAGGGAGGTTGGGAAGCTTTCTTT. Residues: CASSHHQGGWEAFF.